This passage covers 27 T cell receptor beta chains from one sample sequenced in a study of OX40 agonist ivuxolimab in advanced cancers. The library relied on the immunoSEQ multiplex PCR assay. TCRdb took over this immuneACCESS table, retaining in-frame rearrangements with V and J assigned. Such tables are incomplete; in checked studies, under half of the missing clones stem from an unresolved V gene, and the remainder is unexplained. The sample contains 75,000 to 100,000 clones, around 90% of them found a single time. The top ten constitute more than 8.5% of the sample. The sample in question was CD4+ or CD8+ T cells sorted from blood, obtained in a trial of the OX40 agonist ivuxolimab. The receptors derive from an adult with an advanced solid tumor such as melanoma, head and neck, liver or kidney cancer.

The rearrangement links TRBV2 to TRBJ2-1, with a tentative D call TRBD2 (6 bases). The V gene's germline CDR1 is SNHLY and CDR2 FYNNEI. The CDR3 contains 12 residues. Trimming pared 4 bases from V and 6 bases from J, leaving 7 bases between. The chain's CDR3 is CASSGAGNEQFF. Written as DNA, the CDR3 is TGTGCCAGCAGTGGAGCGGGCAATGAGCAGTTCTTC.

The DNA of the CDR3 is TGCAGCGTTGAGGGCGGGAGAGGGACAGATACGCAGTATTTT. Translation gives CSVEGGRGTDTQYF. The genes are TRBV29-1 and TRBJ2-3, with 7 bases lining up with TRBD2. Unmatched junction bases numbered 6, after V lost 3 bases and J lost 3 bases. Germline loops: CDR1 SQVTM, CDR2 ANQGSEA. CDR3 length: 14 amino acids.

The chain couples TRBV11-2 to TRBJ2-5, with 15 bases that match TRBD2. The CDR3 is 18 residues long. CDR1 and CDR2 (germline): SGHAT, FQNNGV. Germline trimming cut 4 bases from V and 2 bases from J; bases unmatched to any gene: 8. CDR3 protein: CASSSGLAGGPRQETQYF. As DNA, the CDR3 is TGTGCCAGCAGCTCCGGACTAGCGGGAGGGCCGCGGCAAGAGACCCAGTACTTC.

The chain carries TRBV7-9 and TRBJ1-2, with a weak D call TRBD1 (6 bases). The CDR3 spans 12 residues. V was clipped by 5 bases and J by 8 bases, with 12 bases between them. Germline CDR1 and CDR2: SEHNR and FQNEAQ (reference sequence). The CDR3 protein is CASSKNRDGYTF. In DNA, the CDR3 is TGTGCCAGCAGCAAAAACAGGGACGGCTACACCTTC.

This chain uses TRBV5-4 with TRBJ1-2; 7 bases map to TRBD1. The CDR3 loop spans 16 amino acids. V shed 0 bases and J 5 bases; nucleotides not matched to a gene: 10. Germline CDR1 is SGHNT and CDR2 is YYREEE (reference sequence). The CDR3 protein is CASSLAMTGSRYGYTF. The DNA of the CDR3 is TGTGCCAGCAGCTTGGCCATGACAGGGTCACGGTATGGCTACACCTTC.

V gene TRBV20-1 combines with J gene TRBJ2-3; maybe TRBD2 (5 bases). V gave up 7 bases and J gave up 4 bases, with 9 bases separating them. Germline CDR1 and CDR2: DFQATT and SNEGSKA (reference sequence). This CDR3 is 11 amino acids long. CDR3 sequence reads: CSVLGADTQYF. The CDR3, as DNA: TGCAGTGTTTTGGGAGCAGATACGCAGTATTTT.

V and J are TRBV6-1 and TRBJ2-7, with D maybe TRBD1 (6 bases). Germline CDR1 reads MNHNS; CDR2 reads SASEGT. Trimming removed 4 bases from V and 3 bases from J, with 13 bases in between. The CDR3 runs 14 residues. The CDR3 bases are TGTGCCAGCAGTGCGACAGGTATGGGCTACGAGCAGTACTTC. This translates into CASSATGMGYEQYF.

As to this clone: Other DNA variants within this sample encode the same CDR3. V is TRBV5-1 and J is TRBJ1-2; D possibly corresponds to TRBD1 (5 bases). Trimming removed 0 bases at V and 2 bases at J, with 8 bases between. Germline-derived CDR1 and CDR2 are SGHRS and YFSETQ. The CDR3 is 14 residues long. This chain's CDR3 is CASSLGDGNYGYTF. The CDR3, as DNA: TGCGCCAGCAGCTTGGGGGACGGCAACTATGGCTACACCTTC.

This chain joins TRBV21-1 and TRBJ2-3; TRBD2 reflects the table's D call only, with no check against the DNA. TRBV21-1 is a pseudogene locus. The CDR3 sequence is 24 residues long. The CDR3 sequence is CASSKRLRTGTSGRGFGSTDTQYF. CDR3 bases: TGTGCCAGCAGCAAACGCCTTAGAACCGGGACTAGCGGGAGAGGGTTCGGTAGCACAGATACGCAGTATTTT.

This chain joins TRBV7-2 and TRBJ1-2, with D possibly matching TRBD1 (5 bases). The CDR3 extends over 18 amino acids. CDR1 and CDR2 (germline): SGHTA, FQGNSA. V shed 5 bases and J shed 3 bases, with 25 bases lying between them. CDR3 sequence: CASSQWTSGAGTDYGYTF. CDR3 DNA sequence: TGTGCCAGCAGCCAATGGACGTCTGGGGCGGGAACCGACTATGGCTACACCTTC.

The rearrangement links TRBV18 to TRBJ1-3, with 11 bases matching TRBD1. The CDR3 has 15 amino acids. V lost 7 bases and J lost 0; bases outside the gene matches: 2. Germline CDR1 and CDR2: KGHSH and LQKENI. DNA for the CDR3: TGTGCCAGCTTGGGACAGGGGGGCTCTGGAAACACCATATATTTT. Amino acid sequence: CASLGQGGSGNTIYF.

The V and J genes are TRBV18 and TRBJ2-5; D uncertain. The CDR3 length is 13 residues. With 11 bases removed from V and 0 bases from J, the gap between germline ends came to 13 bases. Germline loops: CDR1 KGHSH, CDR2 LQKENI. CDR3 sequence: CAASSGHQETQYF. CDR3 nucleotide sequence: TGTGCCGCTTCCAGTGGCCACCAAGAGACCCAGTACTTC.

The chain joins TRBV5-1 to TRBJ2-7, with D perhaps matching TRBD1 or TRBD2 (5 bases each). V dropped 2 bases and J dropped 7 bases, with 16 bases sitting between them. Germline V gene data show CDR1 as SGHRS and CDR2 as YFSETQ. The CDR3 length is 14 residues. CDR3 residues: CASSFRDGASEQYF. In DNA, the CDR3 is TGCGCCAGCAGCTTCCGGGACGGGGCCTCGGAGCAGTACTTC.

This chain joins TRBV10-2 and TRBJ2-7, with TRBD2 matching 7 bases. This CDR3 is 14 amino acids long. J lost 3 bases, V lost 8 bases, and 10 bases had no gene match. Per the germline V gene, CDR1 is WSHSY and CDR2 is SAAADI. The CDR3 nucleotides are TGCGCCAGCCGGTACGGCGGGGGAGGCTACGAGCAGTACTTC. As protein: CASRYGGGGYEQYF.

The chain recombines TRBV5-6 with TRBJ2-3; D is perhaps TRBD1 or TRBD2 (5 bases each). V lost 4 bases, J lost 4 bases, and 16 bases lay in between. This CDR3 region has 15 residues. The V gene's germline CDR1 is SGHDT and CDR2 YYEEEE. CDR3 sequence: CASSEDIGRPDTQYF. The CDR3 DNA reads TGTGCCAGCAGCGAGGACATTGGGAGACCAGATACGCAGTATTTT.

This clone was counted once. The chain couples TRBV11-2 to TRBJ2-6, with 12 bases that match TRBD1. CDR1 SGHAT and CDR2 FQNNGV come from the germline V gene. This CDR3 is 17 amino acids long. V gave up 5 bases and J gave up 4 bases; unmatched junction bases: 6. CDR3 amino acids: CASSAGTGGSGANVLTF. For the CDR3, the DNA is TGTGCCAGCAGCGCCGGGACAGGGGGCTCCGGGGCCAACGTCCTGACTTTC.

This chain joins TRBV9 and TRBJ2-1, with D uncertain. V gave up 0 bases and J gave up 3 bases, with 4 bases separating them. The germline CDR1 and CDR2 sequences are SGDLS and YYNGEE. The CDR3 has 13 residues. CDR3 in amino acids: CASSVEIYNEQFF. The CDR3 nucleotides are TGTGCCAGCAGCGTAGAAATCTACAATGAGCAGTTCTTC.

CDR3 loop: CASSLGVGSTEAFF. CDR3 nucleotides: TGTGCCAGCAGTTTAGGCGTAGGGAGCACTGAAGCTTTCTTT. The chain employs TRBV28 and TRBJ1-1; D unclear. Germline V CDR1 and CDR2: MDHEN, SYDVKM. The CDR3 length is 14 residues. The ends were cut back, 2 bases at V and 4 bases at J, with 11 bases in the middle.

This clone came up once. The rearrangement uses TRBV11-2 and TRBJ2-7; 8 bases line up with TRBD1. With 4 bases clipped from V and 0 bases from J, the junction kept 8 bases outside the gene matches. Germline V gene data show CDR1 as SGHAT and CDR2 as FQNNGV. CDR3 length: 16 amino acids. CDR3 protein: CASSSRTGPLSYEQYF. The CDR3 coding sequence is TGTGCCAGCAGCTCCCGGACAGGGCCCCTCTCCTACGAGCAGTACTTC.

A single count supports this clone. The CDR3 protein is CASSLLATLDNSPLHF. The DNA of the CDR3 is TGTGCCAGCAGTTTACTCGCAACCCTAGATAATTCACCCCTCCACTTT. The V and J genes are TRBV28 and TRBJ1-6; D not resolved. This CDR3 is 16 amino acids long. The germline V and J ends were trimmed by 2 bases and 5 bases, with 13 bases remaining between them. Germline V lookup: CDR1 MDHEN, CDR2 SYDVKM.

The V call is TRBV10-3, the J call TRBJ1-1; no clear D gene. Germline CDR1 reads ENHRY; CDR2 reads SYGVKD. This CDR3 has 14 amino acids. V was clipped by 4 bases and J by 6 bases, with 15 bases between them. CDR3 nucleotides: TGTGCCATCAGTGTGGATAGGGCGGCGCCTGAAGCTTTCTTT. Translating it yields CAISVDRAAPEAFF.

The rearrangement links TRBV5-5 to TRBJ2-1; 7 bases fit TRBD1. The CDR3 has 15 amino acids. Germline V lookup: CDR1 SGHKS, CDR2 YYEKEE (reference sequence). V was pared by 0 bases and J by 3 bases, with 3 bases of the junction left unmatched. CDR3 bases: TGTGCCAGCAGCTTGGCGGGACAGAACTACAATGAGCAGTTCTTC. Protein sequence: CASSLAGQNYNEQFF.

The J gene is TRBJ2-5, the V gene TRBV6-1; no definite D call. The CDR3 extends over 12 amino acids. V was pared by 6 bases and J by 5 bases, with 10 bases between. CDR1 and CDR2 (germline): MNHNS, SASEGT. CDR3 in amino acids: CASRTMGETQYF. The CDR3 bases are TGTGCCAGCAGAACCATGGGGGAGACCCAGTACTTC.

The rearrangement joins TRBV27 to TRBJ2-1, with 9 bases identical to TRBD1. Per the germline V gene, CDR1 is MNHEY and CDR2 is SMNVEV (reference sequence). The CDR3 is made up of 14 amino acids. J lost 5 bases, V lost 4 bases, and 3 bases had no gene match. The CDR3 loop is CASSSQGANNEQFF. The CDR3 DNA reads as TGTGCCAGCAGTTCACAGGGGGCGAACAATGAGCAGTTCTTC.

The CDR3 spells CASSPGQQETQYF. The CDR3 DNA is TGTGCCAGCAGCCCGGGACAGCAAGAGACCCAGTACTTC. The chain links TRBV5-4 to TRBJ2-5, with 7 bases fitting TRBD1. Germline loops: CDR1 SGHNT, CDR2 YYREEE (reference sequence). The CDR3 has 13 residues. The junction had 2 bases not matched to a gene; V was cut back by 4 bases and J by 2 bases.

CDR3 DNA: TGTGCCAGCAGCTTATTCGGCGGGGGTGATACGCAGTATTTT. It translates to CASSLFGGGDTQYF. V usage is TRBV11-2 and J usage is TRBJ2-3; 7 bases fit TRBD2. The V segment lost 2 bases and the J segment 6 bases; nucleotides outside the gene matches: 5. CDR3 size: 14 residues. The germline V gene has CDR1 SGHAT and CDR2 FQNNGV.

The V and J genes are TRBV7-2 and TRBJ2-3, with D perhaps TRBD1 or TRBD2 (6 bases each). CDR3 length equals 12 residues. Germline V CDR1 and CDR2: SGHTA, FQGNSA. Trimming removed 5 bases from V and 15 bases from J, with 18 bases in between. CDR3 protein: CASSPQEGVLYF. The DNA of the CDR3 is TGTGCCAGCAGCCCCCAGGAGGGGGTTCTTTATTTT. Variable domain in full (rest from reference TRBV7-2 and TRBJ2-3): GAGVSQSPSNKVTEKGKDVELRCDPISGHTALYWYRQSLGQGLEFLIYFQGNSAPDKSGLPSDRFSAERTGGSVSTLTIQRTQQEDSAVYLCASSPQEGVLYFGPGTRLTVL.